Given below is one TCR beta chain in context. Its antigen is still unknown. This may be a read error, as it is one base from a much larger clone. This CDR3 contains 12 residues. The germline V gene has CDR1 MDHEN and CDR2 SYDVKM. The V gene lost 6 bases and the J gene lost 3 bases, with 9 bases spanning the gap. These data come from a study of shared clonotypes between healthy human individuals. The study's findings and limits: Sampling included only blood; tissue repertoires likely differ. For naive CD4 cells, around 5.1% of clonotypes were shared across a handful of donors. An effect of sequencing depth on clonotype sharing among donors was expected.

Replicate PCRs for sorted subsets used about 200 ng DNA; this equaled 30,000 to 35,000 T cell genomes. Assay used: immunoSEQ multiplex PCR; TCRdb lists only in-frame clones, some missing. The repertoire holds about 1.1 million clones, with 78% as singletons. This clonotype originated in a man between 18 and 29 years old in good health. Some clones in this sample may be carry-over from other donors' samples. J is TRBJ2-7 and V is TRBV28; D possibly corresponds to TRBD2 (6 bases). The specimen sequenced was memory CD4+ T cells from PBMCs. Regarding subset: CD45RA-negative fraction. The CDR3 protein is CASSPGGYEQYF. For the CDR3, the DNA is TGTGCCAGCAGCCCCGGGGGCTACGAGCAGTACTTC.